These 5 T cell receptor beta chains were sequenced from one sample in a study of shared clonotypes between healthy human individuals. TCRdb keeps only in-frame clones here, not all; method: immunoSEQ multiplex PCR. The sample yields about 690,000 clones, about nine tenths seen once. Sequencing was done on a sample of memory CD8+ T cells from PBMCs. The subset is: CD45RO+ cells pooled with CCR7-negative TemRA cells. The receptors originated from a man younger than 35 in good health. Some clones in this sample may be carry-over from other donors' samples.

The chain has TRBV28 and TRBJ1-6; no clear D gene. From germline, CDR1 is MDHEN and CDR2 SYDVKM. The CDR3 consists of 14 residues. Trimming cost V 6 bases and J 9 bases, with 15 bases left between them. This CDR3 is CASSPGRISSPLHF. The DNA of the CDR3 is TGTGCCAGCAGCCCAGGACGGATAAGTTCACCCCTCCACTTT.

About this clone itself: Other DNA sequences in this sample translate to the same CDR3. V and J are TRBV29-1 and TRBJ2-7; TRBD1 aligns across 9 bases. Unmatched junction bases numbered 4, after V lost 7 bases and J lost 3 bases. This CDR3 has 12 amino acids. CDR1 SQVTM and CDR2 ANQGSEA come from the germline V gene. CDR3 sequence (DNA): TGCAGCGGATTGGGACAGGGCTACGAGCAGTACTTC. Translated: CSGLGQGYEQYF.

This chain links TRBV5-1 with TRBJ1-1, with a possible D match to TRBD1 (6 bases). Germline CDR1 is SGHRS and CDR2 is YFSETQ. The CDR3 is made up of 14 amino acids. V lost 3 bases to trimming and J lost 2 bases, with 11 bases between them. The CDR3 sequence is CASSWTDSNTEAFF. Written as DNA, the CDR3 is TGCGCCAGCAGCTGGACAGACAGTAACACTGAAGCTTTCTTT. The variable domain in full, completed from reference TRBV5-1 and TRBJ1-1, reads KAGVTQTPRYLIKTRGQQVTLSCSPISGHRSVSWYQQTPGQGLQFLFEYFSETQRNKGNFPGRFSGRQFSNSRSEMNVSTLELGDSALYLCASSWTDSNTEAFFGQGTRLTVV.

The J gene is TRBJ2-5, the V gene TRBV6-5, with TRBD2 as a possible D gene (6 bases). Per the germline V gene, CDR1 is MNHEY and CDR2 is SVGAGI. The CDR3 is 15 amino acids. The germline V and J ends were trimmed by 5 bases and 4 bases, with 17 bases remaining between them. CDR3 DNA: TGTGCCAGCAGTGCAACCACCGGGACTGTAGAGACCCAGTACTTC. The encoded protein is CASSATTGTVETQYF.

DNA of the CDR3: TGTGCCAGCAGCTTAATCCTGACGAACACTGAAGCTTTCTTT. It yields the protein CASSLILTNTEAFF. The V and J genes are TRBV11-2 and TRBJ1-1; D is uncertain. V shed 2 bases and J shed 1 base, with 8 bases lying between them. Germline CDR1 is SGHAT and CDR2 is FQNNGV. The CDR3 runs 14 residues.